The present T cell receptor (beta chain) was sequenced within a study of cytomegalovirus exposure and HLA in healthy donors (dated by TCRdb to 2015 to 2018). For context, the study as a whole: An earlier analysis of approximately 640 of the donors reported approximately 290 Gb of sequence data and 117 million unique TCR beta sequences from about 179 million T cells. In an earlier analysis of 500 to 650 of the donors, high-throughput TCR beta sequencing was used to judge whether each TCR beta V gene segment behaved as functional or pseudogenic. Donor age, sex, ethnicity and CMV serostatus were collected together with the repertoire data. Approximately 300 gigabases of sequencing data and 70 million to 100 million unique TCR sequences made up an early release that covered several hundred HLA-typed donors. To study patterns of TCR occurrence, a later analysis re-analyzed previously published TCR beta repertoires from around 700 donors and added high-resolution HLA genotyping. Of the 350 to 450 genotyped donors, over 70% fell in the genetic ancestry cluster associated with self-reported Caucasian donors. The later analysis used no new phenotypic data to find candidate immune exposures, relying instead on TCR beta sequences and their occurrence across donors. The number of typed donors differed by locus: about 620-640 for A, B, C, DRB1 and DQB1; 500 to 550 for DQA1; about 600 for DPA1; and some 470 for DPB1. The study was designed to test whether signatures of past pathogen exposure could be identified by cataloging public T cell receptors. To predict cytomegalovirus infection status, the study combined high-throughput TCR immunosequencing, statistical association of individual TCRs with disease status, and machine learning. The study used immunosequencing to profile the T cell repertoires of hundreds of subjects and linked those repertoires to cytomegalovirus serostatus. Genome-wide SNP genotypes for about three fifths of the roughly 700 donors were used in a later genetic analysis, which treated that subset as a discovery cohort. Besides the first cohort of approximately 670 subjects, a separate validation cohort made up of roughly 120 different subjects was used. Four to six DR-DQ haplotypes were handled as single units for association and clustering, since linkage in the cohort was strong. Every repertoire in the discovery cohort had been generated on one and the same sequencing platform. Both class I and class II loci were covered by HLA typing, at four-digit resolution. Among about 400 genotyped donors of the cohort, an average of about 240,000 unique TCR beta nucleotide sequences was sequenced per donor, of which approximately 18% were non-productive.

The cohort comprised some 730 healthy bone marrow donors. At the time of sampling, all cohort members were nominally healthy, though unrecorded immune exposures were likely present. The donor tested CMV seropositive and was one of the 289 seropositive cohort members. A peripheral blood sample was provided by each donor, and peripheral blood mononuclear cells were used for TCR beta sequencing. The Qiagen DNeasy Blood Extraction Kit was used to extract genomic DNA from the blood cell samples. Libraries were constructed by the immunoSEQ multiplex PCR assay. A mixture of 60 forward primers for TCR Vbeta segments and 13 reverse primers for TCR Jbeta segments was used in the multiplex PCR. Amplification of the CDR3 region of rearranged TCR beta genes was performed with a multiplex PCR assay on genomic DNA. The amplified TCR beta libraries were sequenced on the Illumina HiSeq System as 87-base-pair reads. Concerning the study's data processing: A later analysis tallied tens of millions of unique TCR beta chains across the 700 or so repertoires, and approximately 11 million of those chains were shared by two or more donors. A nearest-neighbor algorithm error-corrected the raw reads and collapsed the reads into unique sequences, merging closely related sequences to remove PCR and sequencing errors. Alignment of CDR3 sequences to IMGT reference sequences was used to assign V, D and J gene segments. For a sequence to be retained, a match of at least six nucleotides to both a V gene segment and a J gene segment was required. Rearrangements were called productive when the CDR3 lacked stop codons and stayed in frame with V and J; all others were non-productive. Following IMGT convention, CDR3 was defined as the stretch from the second conserved V-encoded cysteine up to the conserved J-encoded phenylalanine. In an earlier analysis of more than 550 of the donors, sequences lacking an unambiguous match to a single V gene segment were excluded. In an earlier analysis of almost 600 of the donors, a V segment was called functional when productive rearrangements were above 56.7%, and segregating when the standard deviation between donors exceeded 5%. A statistical classification framework was built to diagnose cytomegalovirus status from the catalog of TCR beta chain sequences. V and J gene assignment, in a later analysis, came from comparing TCR nucleotide sequences with IMGT/GENE-DB human TR gene sequences. Using the TCRdist pipeline, a later analysis assigned CDR3 sequences along with most-parsimonious VDJ recombination scenarios. In a later analysis, each TCR beta chain was defined by its CDR3 amino acid sequence together with its V-gene family, and reads without a unique V-gene family were excluded. In a later analysis, around 650 highly shared, low-generation-probability nucleotide sequences were removed to address suspected cross-contamination and a sequencing artifact. For each public chain, a later analysis derived a clonal expansion index from normalized ranks of inferred template counts within each repertoire. In a later analysis, generation probabilities were computed with a VDJ recombination model fitted to out-of-frame rearrangements, and the resulting probabilities were checked against IGoR. In a later analysis, hypergeometric tests were used to score TCR-TCR, TCR-HLA and TCR-CMV co-occurrence, with a repertoire-size bias correction applied to TCR pairs. A later analysis estimated false discovery rates by permuting HLA or CMV assignments 20 times. A later analysis grouped co-occurring TCRs with DBSCAN, adding TCRdist sequence similarity when clustering within HLA-allele-positive subsets. Repertoires with fewer than 30,000 or more than 120,000 public chains were left out of co-occurrence clustering, as were about five repertoires with anomalous nucleotide sharing. Held by TCRdb, this immuneACCESS table contains in-frame sequences only and omits some clones. Under half of the omission traces to an unresolved V gene where checked; the cause of the rest is unknown. The DNA was the basis for D and trimming; V, J and clone size are from that table. The table for this sample lists 100,000 to 120,000 clones; around 74% of them were counted only once. The top ten clones comprise 8.6% of the sample.

In the case of this clone: No cognate antigen has been identified for it. The junction departs from germline at one end; a sequencing error may be responsible.

Findings and caveats that apply to the study as a whole: An earlier analysis of approximately 500 of the donors showed that most TCR beta V segments appeared in productive rearrangements either about 90% or about 30% of the time, which broadly matched IMGT annotations. According to a later analysis, parvovirus B19, influenza, CMV and Epstein-Barr virus appeared linked to several top co-occurrence clusters. Three of the identified cytomegalovirus-associated TCR beta chains were confirmed in vitro to be specific for cytomegalovirus antigens. Because HLA typing was missing for some donors at each locus, association tests included only the typed subset. Linkage disequilibrium might explain the correlated functional status among segregating V segments, but an unknown experimental factor could not be ruled out. In a later analysis, HLA-associated TCR beta chains were found to be more clonally expanded and to have lower generation probabilities than equally common non-associated chains. Most CMV-associated TCR beta chains appeared to be HLA-restricted in a later analysis, and the HLA associations seemed to be driven largely by CMV exposure. In a later analysis, TCR association rates were found to vary across HLA loci, with the most associated TCRs seen for DRB1 alleles and the fewest for HLA-C alleles. A further reported finding was that TCR beta sequences accurately predicted the HLA-A and HLA-B alleles for most subjects in the first cohort. CMV serostatus was the only immune exposure information available for the cohort. In this cohort, only TCR beta chains were sequenced, and detectable features were limited by the absence of alpha or paired-chain data. Strong co-occurrence of HLA alleles, especially DR and DQ, made assigning TCR associations to individual alleles difficult. V-gene and J-gene trimming of TCR beta chains was associated with a missense DCLRE1C variant in a later genetic analysis, and the association was replicated in an independent cohort. A cluster of highly shared sequence variants was judged likely to be a technical artifact of the sequencing pipeline. According to the authors, the approach could potentially be generalized to other disease states and immunological phenotypes. The classifier was reported to diagnose cytomegalovirus status with high specificity and sensitivity in both the original and validation cohorts. The study gave a list of more than 150 TCR beta chains associated with cytomegalovirus. Presence/absence analyses assumed roughly uniform sequencing depth across donors, an assumption that may not hold. Because counts were too low, more than 15 rarely observed V segments, including chromosome 9 orphons, were left out of the earlier analysis of 500 to 750 of the donors. Most TCR sequences were observed very rarely across donors, whereas some public TCRs were present in many individuals. Specific HLA alleles were associated with over 15,000 TCR beta sequences at a false discovery rate of 0.05 in a later analysis. A later genetic analysis reported fewer N-insertions in productive TCRs among donors in an Asian-associated ancestry cluster than the approximately 700-donor mean.

This TCR derives from a woman aged 40 to 50 in good health and CMV-seropositive. Sequencing used PBMCs.

Here is the DNA: TGTGCCGGCAGTTCCGGCTCCTACGAGCAGTACTTC. This gives the protein CAGSSGSYEQYF. The rearrangement combines TRBV27 with TRBJ2-7; the D gene remains uncertain. According to the germline V gene (reference sequence), CDR1 reads MNHEY and CDR2 reads SMNVEV. The CDR3 covers 12 residues, taking in both the cysteine and the phenylalanine. This entry keeps only the CDR3 DNA: 36 bases, framed from base 1.